This T cell receptor (beta chain) stems from a study of sequential checkpoint blockade in melanoma. As for the study in general: Each arm's sequence ended with maintenance nivolumab.

Germline trimming cut 3 bases from V and 6 bases from J; bases unmatched to any gene: 10. CDR1 and CDR2 from the germline V gene are MNHEY and SVGAGI. The CDR3 has 15 residues. The table came from immunoSEQ multiplex PCR; TCRdb's copy has only in-frame clones and leaves some out. The sample has some 11,000 clones, almost 80% seen once. The sample's treatment: randomized to nivolumab then ipilimumab (arm A) or the reverse (arm B). Material: CD8+ T cells sorted from blood (inferred from file names), obtained from a patient given nivolumab and ipilimumab in sequence. The chain links TRBV6-5 to TRBJ2-7; 8 nucleotides line up with TRBD1. The sequence came from a human donor with melanoma. CDR3 nucleotides: TGTGCCAGCAGTTATAGCCCGGACAGGGCGGGCGAGCAGTACTTC. Protein: CASSYSPDRAGEQYF.